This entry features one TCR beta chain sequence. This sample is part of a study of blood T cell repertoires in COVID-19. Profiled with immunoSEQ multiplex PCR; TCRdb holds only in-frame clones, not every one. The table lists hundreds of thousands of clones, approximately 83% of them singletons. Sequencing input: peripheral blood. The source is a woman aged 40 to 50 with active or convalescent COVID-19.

CDR3 nucleotide sequence: TGCGCCAGCAGCTTTCTAGCGGGCGACACCGGGGAGCTGTTTTTT. This sequence encodes CASSFLAGDTGELFF. The chain carries TRBV5-1 and TRBJ2-2; 8 nucleotides agree with TRBD2. The CDR3 has 15 residues. With V trimmed by 2 bases and J by 3 bases, 3 bases remained unmatched. Germline V gives CDR1 SGHRS, CDR2 YFSETQ.